Below, 9 T cell receptor beta chains from the same sample are listed, as sequenced in a study of T cell responses to AZD1222 COVID-19 vaccine. Only in-frame clones appear in the TCRdb table, and some are missing; sequencing was by immunoSEQ multiplex PCR. The table has some 140,000 clones, 92% seen once. Sequencing used peripheral blood, obtained on day 0 of AZD1222 vaccination. These TCRs come from an adult in good health.

The gene calls are TRBV18 and TRBJ1-5, with D maybe TRBD1 (5 bases). The CDR3 covers 15 residues. Trimming cost V 3 bases and J 4 bases, with 13 bases left between them. Germline CDR1 reads KGHSH; CDR2 reads LQKENI. The CDR3 sequence: CASSPLRDGNQPQHF. The CDR3 DNA reads TGTGCCAGCTCACCTTTACGGGACGGTAATCAGCCCCAGCATTTT. Full variable domain (rest looked up from reference TRBV18 and TRBJ1-5): NAGVMQNPRHLVRRRGQEARLRCSPMKGHSHVYWYRQLPEEGLKFMVYLQKENIIDESGMPKERFSAEFPKEGPSILRIQQVVRGDSAAYFCASSPLRDGNQPQHFGDGTRLSIL.

CDR3 amino acids: CASSRGTYRTGELFF. In DNA form, the CDR3 reads TGTGCCAGCAGCCGCGGGACTTACAGAACCGGGGAGCTGTTTTTT. V and J are TRBV7-3 and TRBJ2-2; D is perhaps TRBD2 (6 bases). V shed 5 bases and J shed 5 bases, with 15 bases lying between them. The CDR3 covers 15 residues. The germline V gene has CDR1 SGHTA and CDR2 FQGTGA.

This chain uses TRBV4-3 with TRBJ2-3; 8 bases match TRBD2. Germline V lookup: CDR1 LGHNA, CDR2 YSLEER. Unmatched junction bases numbered 16, after V lost 2 bases and J lost 6 bases. This CDR3 region has 18 residues. CDR3 in amino acids: CASSQSPPPGGASDTQYF. The CDR3, as DNA: TGCGCCAGCAGCCAATCTCCCCCCCCCGGGGGGGCTTCCGATACGCAGTATTTT.

The chain is built from TRBV19 and TRBJ1-1; a possible D gene is TRBD1 (6 bases). Deletions cut 5 bases from V and 3 bases from J, with 10 bases between. This CDR3 comprises 13 residues. Germline-derived CDR1 and CDR2 are LNHDA and SQIVND (reference sequence). This CDR3 is CASSFKGDTEAFF. The CDR3 region has the DNA TGTGCCAGTAGTTTCAAGGGGGACACTGAAGCTTTCTTT.

This clone was counted only a few times. The V and J genes are TRBV29-1 and TRBJ2-1; 8 bases align to TRBD2. CDR1 and CDR2 (germline): SQVTM, ANQGSEA. Trimming cost V 6 bases and J 4 bases; bases outside gene matches: 11. The CDR3 runs to 15 residues. Here the CDR3 reads CSVAQGSGGYNEQFF. CDR3 DNA sequence: TGCAGCGTGGCCCAGGGGAGCGGGGGTTACAATGAGCAGTTCTTC.

The chain combines TRBV5-1 with TRBJ2-7, with D perhaps given as TRBD1 or TRBD2 (5 bases each). V lost 0 bases to trimming and J lost 5 bases, with 9 bases between them. The CDR3 contains 13 residues. Germline V lookup: CDR1 SGHRS, CDR2 YFSETQ. The DNA for the CDR3 is TGCGCCAGCAGCTTGGCCTCGGGGCACGAGCAGTACTTC. Encoded protein: CASSLASGHEQYF.

This chain connects TRBV10-1 to TRBJ2-6, with no clear D. The CDR3 sequence is 15 residues long. Germline V gene sequence: CDR1 WNHNN, CDR2 SYGVQD (reference sequence). V was trimmed by 2 bases and J by 2 bases, leaving 7 bases between them. The CDR3 nucleotides are TGCGCCAGCAGTGAGGGAAGGGCTGGGGCCAACGTCCTGACTTTC. It encodes CASSEGRAGANVLTF.

This chain connects TRBV29-1 to TRBJ1-3; 8 bases are shared with TRBD1. The V segment lost 5 bases and the J segment 2 bases; nucleotides outside the gene matches: 2. The CDR3 has 13 amino acids. The V gene's germline CDR1 is SQVTM and CDR2 ANQGSEA. CDR3 sequence reads: CSVQGAPGNTIYF. CDR3 in DNA: TGCAGCGTTCAGGGGGCGCCTGGAAACACCATATATTTT.

This CDR3 reads CASSTGTGLKTQYF. CDR3 in DNA: TGTGCCAGCAGCACCGGGACAGGGCTGAAGACCCAGTACTTC. The chain recombines TRBV27 with TRBJ2-5, with 9 bases fitting TRBD1. CDR3 size: 14 residues. Germline trimming cut 6 bases from V and 6 bases from J; bases unmatched to any gene: 8. Looked up from germline, CDR1 is MNHEY and CDR2 is SMNVEV (reference sequence).